What follows is one TCR beta chain and its context. The antigen remains undetermined. Trimming removed 3 bases from V and 4 bases from J, with 15 bases in between. Germline V gene sequence: CDR1 GTSNPN, CDR2 SVGIG (reference sequence). The CDR3 is 14 residues long. Profiling of TCR beta VDJ combinations and CDR3 sequences used genomic DNA as template. TCRdb re-analysed the reads in MiXCR, keeping a single row per CDR3 protein. The repertoire holds more than 250,000 distinct CDR3 sequences, with 50% to 70% as singletons. The data were obtained in a study of CD8+CD57+ T cells in acquired aplastic anemia. Study as a whole: Yields of DNA that came from sorted CD4+ and CD8+ cells averaged roughly 3.3 ug.

Notes on the study in general: A set of about 28 CD8+ CDR3 sequences was shared between patients and controls, and these sequences appeared highly expressed in patients. Patient and control CD8+ Simpson's diversity was not significantly different.

The clonotype was recovered from a human donor with severe aplastic anemia or a healthy control (not recorded which). Sequenced sample: sorted CD4+, CD8+, or CD8+CD57+ T cells (not recorded which) from PBMCs. V is TRBV30 and J is TRBJ1-2; D perhaps matches TRBD1 (5 bases). CDR3 DNA: TGTGCCTGGAGAGGGGACCCCCGTGGCTATGGCTACACCTTC. It encodes CAWRGDPRGYGYTF. Complete variable domain (other parts from reference TRBV30 and TRBJ1-2): SQTIHQWPATLVQPVGSPLSLECTVEGTSNPNLYWYRQAAGRGLQLLFYSVGIGQISSEVPQNLSASRPQDRQFILSSKKLLLSDSGFYLCAWRGDPRGYGYTFGSGTRLTVV.